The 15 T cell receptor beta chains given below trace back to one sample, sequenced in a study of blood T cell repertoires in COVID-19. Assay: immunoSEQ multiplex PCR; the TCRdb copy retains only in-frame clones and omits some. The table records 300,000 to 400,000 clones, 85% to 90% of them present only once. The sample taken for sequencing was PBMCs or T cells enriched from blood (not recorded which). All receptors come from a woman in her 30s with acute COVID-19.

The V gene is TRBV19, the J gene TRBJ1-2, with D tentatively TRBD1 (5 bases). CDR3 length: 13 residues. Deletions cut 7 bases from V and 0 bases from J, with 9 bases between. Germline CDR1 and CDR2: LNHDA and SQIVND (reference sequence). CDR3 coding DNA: TGTGCCAGTAAACGGGGGGCTAACTATGGCTACACCTTC. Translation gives CASKRGANYGYTF.

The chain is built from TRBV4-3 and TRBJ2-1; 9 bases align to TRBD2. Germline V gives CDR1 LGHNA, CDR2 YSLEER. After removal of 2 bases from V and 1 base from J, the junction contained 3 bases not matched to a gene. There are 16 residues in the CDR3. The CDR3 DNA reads TGCGCCAGCAGCCAATTAGCGGGGGAGTCCTACAATGAGCAGTTCTTC. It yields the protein CASSQLAGESYNEQFF.

DNA for the CDR3: TGTGCCAGCTCACGTCTTATAGATTCTGGGCCGGGGGAGCTGTTTTTT. This codes for CASSRLIDSGPGELFF. The chain couples TRBV18 to TRBJ2-2; D is unclear. Germline CDR1 reads KGHSH; CDR2 reads LQKENI. With 4 bases removed from V and 8 bases from J, the gap between germline ends came to 20 bases. The CDR3 totals 16 residues.

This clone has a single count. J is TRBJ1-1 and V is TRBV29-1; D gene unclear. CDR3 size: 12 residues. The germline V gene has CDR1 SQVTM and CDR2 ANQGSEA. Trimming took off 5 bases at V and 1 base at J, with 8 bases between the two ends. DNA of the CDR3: TGCAGCGTTTCCCAAAAGAACACTGAAGCTTTCTTT. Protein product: CSVSQKNTEAFF.

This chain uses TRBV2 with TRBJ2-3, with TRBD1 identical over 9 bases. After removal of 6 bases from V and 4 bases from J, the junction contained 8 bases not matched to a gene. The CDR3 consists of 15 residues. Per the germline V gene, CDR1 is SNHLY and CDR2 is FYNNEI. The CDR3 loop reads CASRDRGLPADTQYF. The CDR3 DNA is TGTGCCAGCAGGGACAGGGGCCTCCCAGCAGATACGCAGTATTTT.

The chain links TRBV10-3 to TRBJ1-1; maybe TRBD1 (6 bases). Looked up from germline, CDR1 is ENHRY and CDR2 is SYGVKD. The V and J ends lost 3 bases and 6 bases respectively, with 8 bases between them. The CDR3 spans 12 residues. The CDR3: CAISEGGPEAFF. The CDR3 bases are TGTGCCATCAGTGAAGGGGGACCTGAAGCTTTCTTT.

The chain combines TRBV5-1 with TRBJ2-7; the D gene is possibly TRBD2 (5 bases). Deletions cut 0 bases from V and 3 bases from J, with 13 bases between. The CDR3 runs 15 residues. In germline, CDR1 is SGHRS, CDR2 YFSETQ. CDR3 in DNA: TGCGCCAGCAGCTTGGCCTTTGGGAGTGACTACGAGCAGTACTTC. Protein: CASSLAFGSDYEQYF.

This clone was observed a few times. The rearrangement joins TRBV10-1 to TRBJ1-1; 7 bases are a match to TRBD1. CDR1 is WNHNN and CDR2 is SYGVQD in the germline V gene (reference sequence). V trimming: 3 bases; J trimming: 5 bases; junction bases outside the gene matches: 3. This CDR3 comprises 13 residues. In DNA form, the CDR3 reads TGCGCCAGCAGTGATTTCAGGGGGACTGAAGCTTTCTTT. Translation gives CASSDFRGTEAFF.

The CDR3 loop reads CASSIGAGTSVRKLFF. CDR3 coding DNA: TGTGCCAGTAGTATAGGGGCGGGGACCTCCGTACGAAAACTGTTTTTT. V is TRBV19 and J is TRBJ1-4, with a weak D call TRBD1 (5 bases). Germline V gives CDR1 LNHDA, CDR2 SQIVND (reference sequence). The CDR3 covers 16 residues. The ends were cut back, 1 base at V and 10 bases at J, with 19 bases in the middle. Looking up the rest from reference TRBV19 and TRBJ1-4 gives the full variable domain: DGGITQSPKYLFRKEGQNVTLSCEQNLNHDAMYWYRQDPGQGLRLIYYSQIVNDFQKGDIAEGYSVSREKKESFPLTVTSAQKNPTAFYLCASSIGAGTSVRKLFFGSGTQLSVL.

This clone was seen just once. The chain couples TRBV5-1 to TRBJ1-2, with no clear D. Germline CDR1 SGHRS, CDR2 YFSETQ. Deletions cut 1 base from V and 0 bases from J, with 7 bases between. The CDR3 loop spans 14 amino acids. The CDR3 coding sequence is TGCGCCAGCAGCTTGAACAGATCTAACTATGGCTACACCTTC. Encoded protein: CASSLNRSNYGYTF.

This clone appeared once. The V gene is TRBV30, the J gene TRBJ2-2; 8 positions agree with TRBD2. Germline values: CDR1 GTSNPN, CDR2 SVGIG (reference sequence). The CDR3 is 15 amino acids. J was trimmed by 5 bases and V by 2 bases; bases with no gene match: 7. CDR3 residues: CAWSWVGGATGELFF. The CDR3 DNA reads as TGTGCCTGGAGTTGGGTCGGGGGGGCAACCGGGGAGCTGTTTTTT.

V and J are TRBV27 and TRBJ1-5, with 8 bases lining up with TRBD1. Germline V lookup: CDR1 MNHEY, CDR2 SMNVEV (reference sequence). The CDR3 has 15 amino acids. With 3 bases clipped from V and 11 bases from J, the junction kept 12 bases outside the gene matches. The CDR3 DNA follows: TGTGCCAGCAGTTTCACAGGGGGATGGCAGGGGACCCAGCATTTT. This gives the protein CASSFTGGWQGTQHF.

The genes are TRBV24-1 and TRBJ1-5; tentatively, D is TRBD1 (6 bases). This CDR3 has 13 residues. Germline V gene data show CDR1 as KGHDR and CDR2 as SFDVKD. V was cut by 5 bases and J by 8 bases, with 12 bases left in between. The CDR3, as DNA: TGTGCCACCAGTGCGCAGGGGACAAAGCCCCAGCATTTT. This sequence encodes CATSAQGTKPQHF.

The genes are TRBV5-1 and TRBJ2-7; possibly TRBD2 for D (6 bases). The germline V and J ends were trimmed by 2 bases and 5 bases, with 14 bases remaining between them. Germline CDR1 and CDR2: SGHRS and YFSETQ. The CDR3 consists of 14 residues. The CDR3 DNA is TGCGCCAGCAGCTTCGGCGGGGTCGTCCACGAGCAGTACTTC. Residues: CASSFGGVVHEQYF.

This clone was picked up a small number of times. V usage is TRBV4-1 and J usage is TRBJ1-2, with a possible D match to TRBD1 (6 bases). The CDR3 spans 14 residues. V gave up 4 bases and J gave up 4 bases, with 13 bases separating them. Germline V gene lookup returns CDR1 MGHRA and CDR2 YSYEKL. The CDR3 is CASSPTAQGYGYTF. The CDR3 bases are TGCGCCAGCAGCCCGACCGCACAGGGCTATGGCTACACCTTC.